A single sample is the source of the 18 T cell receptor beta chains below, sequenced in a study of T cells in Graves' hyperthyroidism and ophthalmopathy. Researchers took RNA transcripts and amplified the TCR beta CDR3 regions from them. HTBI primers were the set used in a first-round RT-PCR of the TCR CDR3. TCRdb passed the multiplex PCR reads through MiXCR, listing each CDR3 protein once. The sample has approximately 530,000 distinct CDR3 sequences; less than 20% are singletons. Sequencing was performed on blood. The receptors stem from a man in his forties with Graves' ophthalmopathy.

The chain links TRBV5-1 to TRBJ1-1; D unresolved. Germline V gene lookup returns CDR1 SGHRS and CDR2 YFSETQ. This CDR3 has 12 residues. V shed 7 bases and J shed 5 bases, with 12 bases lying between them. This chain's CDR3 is CASSISGTEAFF. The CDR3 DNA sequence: TGCGCCAGCTCCATCAGCGGAACTGAAGCTTTCTTT.

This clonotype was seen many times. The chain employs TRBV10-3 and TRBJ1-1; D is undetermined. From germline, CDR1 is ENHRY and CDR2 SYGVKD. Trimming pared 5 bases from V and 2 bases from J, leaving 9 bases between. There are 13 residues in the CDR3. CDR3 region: CAISKESNTEAFF. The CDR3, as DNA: TGTGCCATCAGTAAAGAGAGTAACACTGAAGCTTTCTTT.

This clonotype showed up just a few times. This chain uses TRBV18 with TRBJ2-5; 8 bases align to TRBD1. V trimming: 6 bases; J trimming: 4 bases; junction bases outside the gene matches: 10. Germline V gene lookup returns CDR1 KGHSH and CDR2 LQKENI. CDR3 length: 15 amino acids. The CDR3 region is CASSPQGALGETQYF. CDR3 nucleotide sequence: TGTGCCAGCTCGCCCCAGGGGGCTTTGGGAGAGACCCAGTACTTC.

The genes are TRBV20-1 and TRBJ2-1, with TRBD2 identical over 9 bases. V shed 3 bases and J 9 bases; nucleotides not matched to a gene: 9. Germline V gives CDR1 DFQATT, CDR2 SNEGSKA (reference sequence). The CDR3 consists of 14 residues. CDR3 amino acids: CSASPGGRAVEQFF. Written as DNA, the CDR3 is TGCAGTGCTAGCCCGGGCGGGAGGGCGGTTGAGCAGTTCTTC.

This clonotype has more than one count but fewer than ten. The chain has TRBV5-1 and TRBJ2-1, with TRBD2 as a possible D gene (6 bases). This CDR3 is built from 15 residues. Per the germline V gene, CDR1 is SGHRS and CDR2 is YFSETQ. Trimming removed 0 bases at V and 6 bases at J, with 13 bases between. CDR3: CASSLDRRGINEQFF. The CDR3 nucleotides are TGCGCCAGCAGCTTGGACAGGCGGGGAATCAATGAGCAGTTCTTC. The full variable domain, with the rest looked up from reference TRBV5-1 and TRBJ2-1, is KAGVTQTPRYLIKTRGQQVTLSCSPISGHRSVSWYQQTPGQGLQFLFEYFSETQRNKGNFPGRFSGRQFSNSRSEMNVSTLELGDSALYLCASSLDRRGINEQFFGPGTRLTVL.

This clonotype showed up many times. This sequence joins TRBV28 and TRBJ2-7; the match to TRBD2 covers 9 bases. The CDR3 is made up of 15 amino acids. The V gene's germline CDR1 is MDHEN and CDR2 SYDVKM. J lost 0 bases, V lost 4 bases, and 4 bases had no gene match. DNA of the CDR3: TGTGCCAGCAGTTCCCCTAGCGGGACCTCCTACGAGCAGTACTTC. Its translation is CASSSPSGTSYEQYF.

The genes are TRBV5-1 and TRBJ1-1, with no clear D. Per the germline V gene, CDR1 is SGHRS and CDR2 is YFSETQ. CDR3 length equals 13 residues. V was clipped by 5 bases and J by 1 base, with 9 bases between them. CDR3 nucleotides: TGCGCCAGCAGGGGCGCGACGAACACTGAAGCTTTCTTT. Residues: CASRGATNTEAFF.

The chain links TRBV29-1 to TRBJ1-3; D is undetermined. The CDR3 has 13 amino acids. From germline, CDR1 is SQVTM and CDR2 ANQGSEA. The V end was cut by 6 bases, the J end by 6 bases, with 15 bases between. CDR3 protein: CSVPGHDVNTIYF. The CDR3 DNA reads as TGCAGCGTCCCGGGTCACGATGTAAACACCATATATTTT.

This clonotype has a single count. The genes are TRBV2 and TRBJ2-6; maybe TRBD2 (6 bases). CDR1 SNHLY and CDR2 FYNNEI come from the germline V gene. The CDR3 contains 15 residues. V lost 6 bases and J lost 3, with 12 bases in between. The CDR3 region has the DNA TGTGCCAGCAGGGGGGGTGGCTTTGGGGCCAACGTCCTGACTTTC. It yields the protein CASRGGGFGANVLTF.

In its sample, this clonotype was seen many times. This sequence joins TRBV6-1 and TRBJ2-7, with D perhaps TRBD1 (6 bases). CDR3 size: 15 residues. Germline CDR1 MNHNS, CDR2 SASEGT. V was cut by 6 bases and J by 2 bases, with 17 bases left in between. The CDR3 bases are TGTGCCAGCAGACCATCAATTCCAGGGGCCTACGAGCAGTACTTC. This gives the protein CASRPSIPGAYEQYF.

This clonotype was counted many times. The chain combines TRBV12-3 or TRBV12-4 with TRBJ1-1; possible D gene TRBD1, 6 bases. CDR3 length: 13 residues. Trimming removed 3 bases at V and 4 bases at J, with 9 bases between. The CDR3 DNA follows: TGTGCCAGCAGTTTGAGGGGGAGCACTGAAGCTTTCTTT. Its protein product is CASSLRGSTEAFF.

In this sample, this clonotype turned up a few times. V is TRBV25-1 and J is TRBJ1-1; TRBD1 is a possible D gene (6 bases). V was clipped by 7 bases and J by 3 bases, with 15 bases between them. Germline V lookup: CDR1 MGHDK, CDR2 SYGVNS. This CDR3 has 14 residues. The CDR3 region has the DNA TGTGCCAGCATCAAAGGGGGATTTTACACTGAAGCTTTCTTT. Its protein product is CASIKGGFYTEAFF.

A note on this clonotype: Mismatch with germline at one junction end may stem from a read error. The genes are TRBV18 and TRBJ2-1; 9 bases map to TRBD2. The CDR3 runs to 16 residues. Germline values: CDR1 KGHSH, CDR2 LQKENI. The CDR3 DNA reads TGTGCCGGCTCACCCGGACTAGCGAGCTCCTACAATGAGCAGTTCTTC. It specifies CAGSPGLASSYNEQFF. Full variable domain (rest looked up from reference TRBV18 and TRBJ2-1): NAGVMQNPRHLVRRRGQEARLRCSPMKGHSHVYWYRQLPEEGLKFMVYLQKENIIDESGMPKERFSAEFPKEGPSILRIQQVVRGDSAAYFCAGSPGLASSYNEQFFGPGTRLTVL.

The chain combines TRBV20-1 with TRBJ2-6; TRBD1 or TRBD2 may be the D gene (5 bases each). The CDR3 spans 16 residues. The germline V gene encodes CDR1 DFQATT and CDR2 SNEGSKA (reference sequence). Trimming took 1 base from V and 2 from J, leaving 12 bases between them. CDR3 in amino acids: CSARVGGQPGANVLTF. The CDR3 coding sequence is TGCAGTGCTAGAGTTGGGGGTCAACCTGGGGCCAACGTCCTGACTTTC.

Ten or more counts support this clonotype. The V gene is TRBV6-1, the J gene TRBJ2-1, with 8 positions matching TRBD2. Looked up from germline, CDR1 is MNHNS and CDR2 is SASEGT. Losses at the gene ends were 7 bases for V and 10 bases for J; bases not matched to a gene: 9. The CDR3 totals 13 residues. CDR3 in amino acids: CASIKRESREQFF. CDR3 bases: TGTGCCAGCATCAAGCGGGAGTCTCGGGAGCAGTTCTTC.

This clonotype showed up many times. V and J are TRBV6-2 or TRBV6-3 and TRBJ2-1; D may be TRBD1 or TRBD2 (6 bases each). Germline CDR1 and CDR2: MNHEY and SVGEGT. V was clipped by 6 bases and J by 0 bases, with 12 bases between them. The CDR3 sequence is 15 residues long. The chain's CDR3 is CASRQGGSSYNEQFF. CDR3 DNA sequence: TGTGCCAGCAGGCAAGGGGGGAGCTCCTACAATGAGCAGTTCTTC.

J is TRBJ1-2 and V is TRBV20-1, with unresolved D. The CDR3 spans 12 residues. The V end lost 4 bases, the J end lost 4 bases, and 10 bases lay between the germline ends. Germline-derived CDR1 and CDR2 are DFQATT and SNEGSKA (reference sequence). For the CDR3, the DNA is TGCAGTGCTAATCCGGGATCCTATGGCTACACCTTC. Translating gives CSANPGSYGYTF.

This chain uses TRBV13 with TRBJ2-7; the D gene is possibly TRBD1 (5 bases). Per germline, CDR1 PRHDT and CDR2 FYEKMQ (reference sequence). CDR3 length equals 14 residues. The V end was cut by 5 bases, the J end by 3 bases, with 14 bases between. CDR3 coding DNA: TGTGCCAGCAGCCCCAGCCTTGACAGCTACGAGCAGTACTTC. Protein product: CASSPSLDSYEQYF.